The entry that follows covers one T cell receptor (beta chain) sequence. Its specificity is not known. Losses at the gene ends were 1 base for V and 5 bases for J; bases not matched to a gene: 8. This CDR3 contains 16 residues. Germline V lookup: CDR1 SGHVS, CDR2 FQNEAQ. This entry comes from a study of cytomegalovirus exposure and HLA in healthy donors. Findings of the study overall: Trimming of TCR beta V- and J-genes showed a link, identified in a later analysis, to a missense DCLRE1C variant. Most TCRs appeared rarely, but some public TCRs recurred in many donors.

The study ran its PCR with 60 Vbeta and 13 Jbeta primers. TCRdb's table, derived via immunoSEQ multiplex PCR, lists solely in-frame clones and lacks some. The sample has some 140,000 clones, more than 60% seen once. Specimen: PBMCs. The rearrangement joins TRBV7-8 to TRBJ2-5, with TRBD1 matching 9 bases. The clonotype was recovered from a woman aged 45-60 years in good health and CMV-seropositive. The CDR3 sequence is CASSLEATGGGETQYF. For the CDR3, the DNA is TGTGCCAGCAGCTTAGAAGCAACAGGGGGCGGTGAGACCCAGTACTTC.